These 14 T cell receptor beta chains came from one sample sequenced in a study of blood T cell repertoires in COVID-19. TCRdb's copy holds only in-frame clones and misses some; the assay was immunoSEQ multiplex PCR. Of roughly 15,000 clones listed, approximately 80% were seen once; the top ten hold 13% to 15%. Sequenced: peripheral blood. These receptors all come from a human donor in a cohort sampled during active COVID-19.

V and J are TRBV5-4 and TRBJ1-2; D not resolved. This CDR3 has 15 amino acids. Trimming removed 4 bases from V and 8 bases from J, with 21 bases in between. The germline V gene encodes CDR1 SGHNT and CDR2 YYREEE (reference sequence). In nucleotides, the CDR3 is TGTGCCAGCAGCCGCGAAACCGGGTTCTCCTGGGGCTACACCTTC. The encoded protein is CASSRETGFSWGYTF.

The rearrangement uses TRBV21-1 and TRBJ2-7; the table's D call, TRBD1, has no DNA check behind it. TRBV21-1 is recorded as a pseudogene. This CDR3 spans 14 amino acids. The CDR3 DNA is TGTGCCAGCAACGGGACAGAACCAATCTACGAGCAGTACTTC. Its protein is CASNGTEPIYEQYF.

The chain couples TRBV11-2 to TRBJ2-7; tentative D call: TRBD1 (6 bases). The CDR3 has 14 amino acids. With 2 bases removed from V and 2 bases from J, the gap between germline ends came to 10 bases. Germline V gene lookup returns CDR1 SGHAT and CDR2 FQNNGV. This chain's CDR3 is CASSLIRGTYEQYF. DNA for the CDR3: TGTGCCAGCAGCTTAATCAGGGGTACCTACGAGCAGTACTTC.

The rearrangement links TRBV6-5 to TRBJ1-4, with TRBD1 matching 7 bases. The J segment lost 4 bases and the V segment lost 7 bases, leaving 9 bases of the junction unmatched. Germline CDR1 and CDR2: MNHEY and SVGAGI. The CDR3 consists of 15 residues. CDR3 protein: CASTKGAEGNEKLFF. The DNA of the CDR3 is TGTGCCAGCACCAAGGGGGCGGAGGGTAATGAAAAACTGTTTTTT.

The CDR3 DNA reads as TGTGCCACCAGCAGAGATCCGCAGATGCAAGAGACCCAGTACTTC. Encoded protein: CATSRDPQMQETQYF. The chain carries TRBV15 and TRBJ2-5; no clear D. Trimming left V 0 bases short and J 2 bases short, with 10 bases between. There are 15 residues in the CDR3. Per germline, CDR1 LNHNV and CDR2 YYDKDF (reference sequence).

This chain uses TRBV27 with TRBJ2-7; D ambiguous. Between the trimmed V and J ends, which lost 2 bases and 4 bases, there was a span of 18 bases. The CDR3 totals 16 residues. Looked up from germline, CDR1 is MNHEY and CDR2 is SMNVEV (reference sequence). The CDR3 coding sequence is TGTGCCAGCAGTTTAAGAGGTCCCCCGGCCCCGTACGAGCAGTACTTC. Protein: CASSLRGPPAPYEQYF.

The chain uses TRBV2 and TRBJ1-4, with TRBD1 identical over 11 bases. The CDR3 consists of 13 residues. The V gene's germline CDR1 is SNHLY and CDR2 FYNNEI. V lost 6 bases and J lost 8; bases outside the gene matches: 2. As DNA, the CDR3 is TGTGCCAGCAGGGGGGACAGGGGGGAAAAACTGTTTTTT. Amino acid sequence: CASRGDRGEKLFF.

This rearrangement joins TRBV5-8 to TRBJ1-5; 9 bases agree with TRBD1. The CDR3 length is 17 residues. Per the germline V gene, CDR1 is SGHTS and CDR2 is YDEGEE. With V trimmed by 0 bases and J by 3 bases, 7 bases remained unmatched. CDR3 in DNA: TGTGCCAGCAGCTTGGAAGCGGGGACAGGGTACAATCAGCCCCAGCATTTT. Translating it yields CASSLEAGTGYNQPQHF. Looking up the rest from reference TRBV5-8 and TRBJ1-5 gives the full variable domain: EAGVTQSPTHLIKTRGQQATLRCSPISGHTSVYWYQQALGLGLQFLLWYDEGEERNRGNFPPRFSGRQFPNYSSELNVNALELEDSALYLCASSLEAGTGYNQPQHFGDGTRLSIL.

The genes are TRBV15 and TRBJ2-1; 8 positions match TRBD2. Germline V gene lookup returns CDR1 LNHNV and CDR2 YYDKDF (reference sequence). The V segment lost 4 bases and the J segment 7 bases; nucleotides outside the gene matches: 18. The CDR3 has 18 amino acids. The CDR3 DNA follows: TGTGCCACCAGCACCCCGAGGGGGGGGAGCGGGAGTATGAATGAGCAGTTCTTC. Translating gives CATSTPRGGSGSMNEQFF.

CDR3 region: CASKRADTQYF. The CDR3 nucleotides are TGTGCCAGCAAGCGGGCAGATACGCAGTATTTT. The chain combines TRBV27 with TRBJ2-3; tentatively, D is TRBD2 (6 bases). Deletions cut 7 bases from V and 4 bases from J, with 6 bases between. In germline, CDR1 is MNHEY, CDR2 SMNVEV (reference sequence). The CDR3 runs to 11 residues.

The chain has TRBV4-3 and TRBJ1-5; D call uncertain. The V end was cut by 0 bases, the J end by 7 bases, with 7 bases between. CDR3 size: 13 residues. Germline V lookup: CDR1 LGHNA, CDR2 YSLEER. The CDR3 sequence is CASSQDRLQPQHF. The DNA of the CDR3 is TGCGCCAGCAGCCAAGACAGATTACAGCCCCAGCATTTT.

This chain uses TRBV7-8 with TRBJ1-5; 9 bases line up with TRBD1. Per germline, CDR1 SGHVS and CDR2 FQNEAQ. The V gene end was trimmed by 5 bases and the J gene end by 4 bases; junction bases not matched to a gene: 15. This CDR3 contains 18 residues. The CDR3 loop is CASSPPQGTGIWNQPQHF. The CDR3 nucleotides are TGTGCCAGCAGCCCACCCCAGGGGACAGGGATATGGAATCAGCCCCAGCATTTT.

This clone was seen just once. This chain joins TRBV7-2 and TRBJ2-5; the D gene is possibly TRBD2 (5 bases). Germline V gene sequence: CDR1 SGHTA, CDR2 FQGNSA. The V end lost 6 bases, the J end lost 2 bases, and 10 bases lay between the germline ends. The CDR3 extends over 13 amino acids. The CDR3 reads CASSYGVQETQYF. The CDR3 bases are TGTGCCAGCAGTTACGGGGTTCAAGAGACCCAGTACTTC.

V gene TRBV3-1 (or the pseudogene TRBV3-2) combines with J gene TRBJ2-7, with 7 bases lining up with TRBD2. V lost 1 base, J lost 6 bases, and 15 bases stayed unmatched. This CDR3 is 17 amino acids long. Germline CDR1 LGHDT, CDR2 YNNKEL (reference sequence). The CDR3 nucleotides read TGTGCCAGCAGCCAAGGGACTAGTCTACGGTTCATCGGCGAGCAGTACTTC. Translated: CASSQGTSLRFIGEQYF.